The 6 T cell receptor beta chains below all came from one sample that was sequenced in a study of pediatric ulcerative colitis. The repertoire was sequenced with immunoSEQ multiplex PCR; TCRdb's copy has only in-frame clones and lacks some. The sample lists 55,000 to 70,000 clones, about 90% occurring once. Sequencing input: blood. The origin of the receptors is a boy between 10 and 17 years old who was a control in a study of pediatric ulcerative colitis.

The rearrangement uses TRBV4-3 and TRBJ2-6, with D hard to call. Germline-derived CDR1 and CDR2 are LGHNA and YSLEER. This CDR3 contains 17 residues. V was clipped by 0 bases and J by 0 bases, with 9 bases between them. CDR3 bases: TGCGCCAGCAGCCAAGATGCGAGTTACTCTGGGGCCAACGTCCTGACTTTC. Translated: CASSQDASYSGANVLTF.

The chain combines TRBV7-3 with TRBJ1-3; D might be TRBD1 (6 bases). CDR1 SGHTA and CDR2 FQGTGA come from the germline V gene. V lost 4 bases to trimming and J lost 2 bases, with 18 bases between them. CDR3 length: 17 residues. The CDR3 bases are TGTGCCAGCAGCTCCATACAGGGCCGTAATCCTGGAAACACCATATATTTT. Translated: CASSSIQGRNPGNTIYF.

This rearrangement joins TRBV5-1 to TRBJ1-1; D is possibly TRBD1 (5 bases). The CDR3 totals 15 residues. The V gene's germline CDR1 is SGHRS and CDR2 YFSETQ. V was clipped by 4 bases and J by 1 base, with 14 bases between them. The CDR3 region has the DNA TGCGCCAGCAGCCCTAGATCGACAGCGAACACTGAAGCTTTCTTT. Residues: CASSPRSTANTEAFF.

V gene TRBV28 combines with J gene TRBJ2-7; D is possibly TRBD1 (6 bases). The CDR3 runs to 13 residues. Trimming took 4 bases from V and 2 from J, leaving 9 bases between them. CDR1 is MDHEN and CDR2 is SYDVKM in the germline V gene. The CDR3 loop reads CASSYRAPYEQYF. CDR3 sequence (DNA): TGTGCCAGCAGTTACAGGGCCCCCTACGAGCAGTACTTC.

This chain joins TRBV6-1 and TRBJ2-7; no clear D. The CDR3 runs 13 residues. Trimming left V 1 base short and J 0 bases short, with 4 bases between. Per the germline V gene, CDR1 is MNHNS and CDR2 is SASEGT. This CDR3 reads CASSEVGSYEQYF. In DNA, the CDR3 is TGTGCCAGCAGTGAAGTGGGCTCCTACGAGCAGTACTTC.

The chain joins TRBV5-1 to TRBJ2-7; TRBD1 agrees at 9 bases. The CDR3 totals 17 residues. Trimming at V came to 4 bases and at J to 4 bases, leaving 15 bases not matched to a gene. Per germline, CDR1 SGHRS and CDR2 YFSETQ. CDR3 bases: TGCGCCAGCAGCCCACGACCTCCGGGACAGGGCGATTACGAGCAGTACTTC. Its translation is CASSPRPPGQGDYEQYF.